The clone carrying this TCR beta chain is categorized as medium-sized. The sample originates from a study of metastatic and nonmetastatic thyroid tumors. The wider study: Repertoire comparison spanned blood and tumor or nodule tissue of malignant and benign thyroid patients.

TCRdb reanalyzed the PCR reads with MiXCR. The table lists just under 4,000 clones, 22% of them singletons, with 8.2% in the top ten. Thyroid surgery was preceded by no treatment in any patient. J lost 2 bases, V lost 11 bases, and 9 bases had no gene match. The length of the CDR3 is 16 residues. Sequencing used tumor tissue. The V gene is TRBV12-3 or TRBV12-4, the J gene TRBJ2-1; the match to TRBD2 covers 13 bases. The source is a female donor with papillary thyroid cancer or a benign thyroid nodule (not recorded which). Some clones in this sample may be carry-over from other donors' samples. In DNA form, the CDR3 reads TGTGCCTGCGGACTAGCGGGAGAAGGCGCCTACAATGAGCAGTTCTTC. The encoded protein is CACGLAGEGAYNEQFF.